What follows is one T cell receptor beta chain and its context. The antigen remains unidentified. Germline V CDR1 and CDR2: SGHRS, YFSETQ. This CDR3 region has 15 residues. V lost 0 bases, J lost 1 base, and 9 bases lay in between. The data were obtained in a study of STAT3 mutations in large granular lymphocyte leukemia. Study-wide findings and caveats: In T-cell large granular lymphocyte leukemia, about half of patients showed multiple immunodominant subclonotypes.

Repertoires were generated with immunoSEQ multiplex PCR, while TCRdb's copy carries only in-frame clones and drops some. This table holds approximately 12,000 clones, about three quarters found once. The sequence was collected from a man aged 60 to 75 with T-cell large granular lymphocyte leukemia. Some clones in this sample may be carry-over from other donors' samples. The sample was peripheral blood mononuclear cells. The V gene is TRBV5-1, the J gene TRBJ2-3; the D is unclear. The CDR3 DNA sequence: TGCGCCAGCAGCTTGGCGCCCTCTGGCACAGATACGCAGTATTTT. Encoded protein: CASSLAPSGTDTQYF.